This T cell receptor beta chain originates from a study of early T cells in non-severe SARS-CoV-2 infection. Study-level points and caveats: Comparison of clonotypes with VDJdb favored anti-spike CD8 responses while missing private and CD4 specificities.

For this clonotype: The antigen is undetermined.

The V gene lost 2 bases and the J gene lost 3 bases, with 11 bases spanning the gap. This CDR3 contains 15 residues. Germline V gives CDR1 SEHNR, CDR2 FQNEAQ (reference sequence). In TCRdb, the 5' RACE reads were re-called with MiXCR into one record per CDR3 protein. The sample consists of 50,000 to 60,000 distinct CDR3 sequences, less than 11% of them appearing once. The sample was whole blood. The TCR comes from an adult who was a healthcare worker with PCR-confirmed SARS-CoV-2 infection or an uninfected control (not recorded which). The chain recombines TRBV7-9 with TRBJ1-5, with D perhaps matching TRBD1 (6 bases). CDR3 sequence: CASSLQGRINQPQHF. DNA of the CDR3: TGTGCCAGCAGCTTACAGGGGCGGATCAATCAGCCCCAGCATTTT.